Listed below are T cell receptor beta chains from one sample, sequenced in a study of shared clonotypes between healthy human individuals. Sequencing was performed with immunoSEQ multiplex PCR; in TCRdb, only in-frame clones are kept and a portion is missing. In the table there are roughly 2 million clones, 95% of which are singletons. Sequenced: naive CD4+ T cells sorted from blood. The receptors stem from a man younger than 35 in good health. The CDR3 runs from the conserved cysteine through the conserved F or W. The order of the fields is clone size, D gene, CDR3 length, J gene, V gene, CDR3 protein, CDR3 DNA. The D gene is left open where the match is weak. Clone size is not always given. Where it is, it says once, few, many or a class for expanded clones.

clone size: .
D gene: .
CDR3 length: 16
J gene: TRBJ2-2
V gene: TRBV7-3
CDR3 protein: CASSSEGTRSTGELFF
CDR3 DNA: TGTGCCAGCAGCTCTGAAGGGACACGGTCGACCGGGGAGCTGTTTTTT

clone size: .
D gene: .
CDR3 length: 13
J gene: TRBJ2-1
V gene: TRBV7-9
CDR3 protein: CASSSNSYNEQFF
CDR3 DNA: TGTGCCAGCAGCTCAAACAGCTACAATGAGCAGTTCTTC

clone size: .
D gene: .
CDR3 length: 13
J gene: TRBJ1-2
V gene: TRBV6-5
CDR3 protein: CASSREGNYGYTF
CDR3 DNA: TGTGCCAGCAGTAGAGAGGGAAACTATGGCTACACCTTC

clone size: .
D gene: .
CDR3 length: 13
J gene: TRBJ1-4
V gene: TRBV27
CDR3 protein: CASRRQGREKLFF
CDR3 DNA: TGTGCCAGCAGAAGGCAGGGGCGGGAAAAACTGTTTTTT

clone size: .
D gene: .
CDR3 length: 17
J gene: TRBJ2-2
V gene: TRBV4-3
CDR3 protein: CASSHPPGRGDTGELFF
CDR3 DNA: TGCGCCAGCAGCCACCCCCCCGGGAGAGGAGACACCGGGGAGCTGTTTTTT

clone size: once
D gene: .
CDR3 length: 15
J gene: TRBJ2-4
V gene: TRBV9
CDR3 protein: CASSAGPEGGNIQYF
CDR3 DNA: TGTGCCAGCAGCGCCGGACCGGAAGGGGGGAACATTCAGTACTTC

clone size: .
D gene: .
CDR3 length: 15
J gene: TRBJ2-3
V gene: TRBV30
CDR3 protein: CAWSSRGGSTDTQYF
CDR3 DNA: TGTGCCTGGAGTTCCCGGGGAGGCTCCACAGATACGCAGTATTTT

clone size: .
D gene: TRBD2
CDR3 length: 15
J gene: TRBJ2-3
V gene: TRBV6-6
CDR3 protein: CASSSGSGRTDTQYF
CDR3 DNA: TGTGCCAGCAGTTCGGGGAGCGGGAGAACAGATACGCAGTATTTT

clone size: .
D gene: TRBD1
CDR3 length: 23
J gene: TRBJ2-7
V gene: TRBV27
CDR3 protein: CASSYERPGTGNKEYAPLYEQYF
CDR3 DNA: TGTGCCAGCAGTTATGAACGCCCCGGGACAGGGAACAAGGAATACGCTCCTCTCTACGAGCAGTACTTC

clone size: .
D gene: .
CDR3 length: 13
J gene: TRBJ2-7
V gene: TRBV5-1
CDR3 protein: CASSFPGGYEQYF
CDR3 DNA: TGCGCCAGCAGCTTCCCAGGAGGCTACGAGCAGTACTTC

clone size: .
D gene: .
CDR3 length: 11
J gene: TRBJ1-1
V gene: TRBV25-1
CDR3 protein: CASSRGFSAFF
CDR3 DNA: TGTGCCAGCAGTCGAGGGTTTAGTGCTTTCTTT

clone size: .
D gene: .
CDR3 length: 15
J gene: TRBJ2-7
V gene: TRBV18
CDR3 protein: CASSRVSGTSYEQYF
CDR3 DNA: TGTGCCAGCTCACGGGTCTCCGGGACCTCCTACGAGCAGTACTTC

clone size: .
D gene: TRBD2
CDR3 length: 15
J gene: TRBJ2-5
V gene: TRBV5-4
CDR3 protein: CASSLGGGAVETQYF
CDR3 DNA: TGTGCCAGCAGCTTAGGCGGGGGGGCCGTAGAGACCCAGTACTTC

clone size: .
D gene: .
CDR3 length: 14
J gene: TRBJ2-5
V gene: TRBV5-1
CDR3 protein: CASSLFGLGETQYF
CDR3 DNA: TGCGCCAGCAGCCTCTTCGGACTTGGGGAGACCCAGTACTTC

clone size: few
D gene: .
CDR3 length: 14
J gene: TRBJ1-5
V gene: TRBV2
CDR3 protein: CASSELGGNQPQHF
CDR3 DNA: TGTGCCAGCAGTGAATTGGGGGGCAATCAGCCCCAGCATTTT

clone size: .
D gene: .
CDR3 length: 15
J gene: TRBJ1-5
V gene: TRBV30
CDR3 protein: CAWSAVDLISTPQHF
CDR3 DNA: TGTGCCTGGAGCGCCGTGGACCTCATATCTACGCCCCAGCATTTT

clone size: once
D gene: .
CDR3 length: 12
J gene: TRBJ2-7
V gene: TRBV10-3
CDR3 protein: CAISESRGEQYF
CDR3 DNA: TGTGCCATCAGTGAGTCCCGCGGGGAGCAGTACTTC

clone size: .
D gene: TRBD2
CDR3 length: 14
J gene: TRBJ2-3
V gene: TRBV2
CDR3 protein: CASSEAGGLVAQYF
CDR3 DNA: TGTGCCAGCAGTGAAGCGGGGGGACTAGTCGCGCAGTATTTT

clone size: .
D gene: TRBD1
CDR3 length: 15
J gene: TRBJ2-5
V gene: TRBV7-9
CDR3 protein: CASRATGGLMETQYF
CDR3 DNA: TGTGCCAGCAGGGCGACAGGGGGCTTAATGGAGACCCAGTACTTC

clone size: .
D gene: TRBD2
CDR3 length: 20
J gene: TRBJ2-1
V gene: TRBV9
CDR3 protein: CASSMWGLAGEGGSYNEQFF
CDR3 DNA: TGTGCCAGCAGTATGTGGGGACTAGCGGGAGAGGGGGGCTCCTACAATGAGCAGTTCTTC

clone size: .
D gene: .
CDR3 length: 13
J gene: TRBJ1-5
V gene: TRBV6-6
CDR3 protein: CATNIGTREPQHF
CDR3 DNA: TGTGCCACCAATATTGGGACGAGGGAGCCCCAGCATTTT

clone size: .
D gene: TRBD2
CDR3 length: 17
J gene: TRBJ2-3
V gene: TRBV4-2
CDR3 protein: CASSQDFTSGGTDTQYF
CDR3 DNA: TGTGCCAGCAGCCAAGACTTTACTAGCGGGGGCACAGATACGCAGTATTTT

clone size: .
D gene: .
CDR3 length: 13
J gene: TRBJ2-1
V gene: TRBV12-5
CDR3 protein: CASGLYPYNEQFF
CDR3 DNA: TGTGCTAGTGGTTTATACCCCTACAATGAGCAGTTCTTC

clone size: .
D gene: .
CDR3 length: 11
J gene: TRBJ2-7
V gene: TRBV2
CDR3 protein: CASSGHYEQYF
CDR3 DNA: TGTGCCAGCAGCGGTCACTACGAGCAGTACTTC